There are many counts of the clone carrying this T cell receptor beta chain. Its target is not known. The sample originates from a study of cytomegalovirus exposure and HLA in healthy donors. Study-wide background: Researchers previously reported finding more than 100 million unique TCR beta sequences from roughly 180 million T cells. Study outcomes and limitations: TRBV6-2, TRBV6-3 and other indistinguishable V segments were excluded. A later analysis associated 15,000 to 20,000 TCR beta sequences with HLA alleles at a 0.05 false discovery rate. Some public TCRs appeared in many individuals, while most sequences were rare.

The CDR3 totals 14 residues. PCR involved 60 Vbeta and 13 Jbeta primers. Clones were read by immunoSEQ multiplex PCR, and TCRdb kept only the in-frame ones, dropping some. This table has 90,000 to 120,000 clones, roughly 73% appearing once. This chain uses TRBV21-1 with TRBJ2-3; the DNA was not used to check the table's D call, TRBD1. TRBV21-1 is marked as a pseudogene. The TCR comes from a young man in good health and CMV-seronegative. The specimen was PBMCs. Here the CDR3 DNA reads TGTGCCAGCAGCAAGCCCCCAGGGGCAGATACGCAGTATTTT. Amino acids: CASSKPPGADTQYF.